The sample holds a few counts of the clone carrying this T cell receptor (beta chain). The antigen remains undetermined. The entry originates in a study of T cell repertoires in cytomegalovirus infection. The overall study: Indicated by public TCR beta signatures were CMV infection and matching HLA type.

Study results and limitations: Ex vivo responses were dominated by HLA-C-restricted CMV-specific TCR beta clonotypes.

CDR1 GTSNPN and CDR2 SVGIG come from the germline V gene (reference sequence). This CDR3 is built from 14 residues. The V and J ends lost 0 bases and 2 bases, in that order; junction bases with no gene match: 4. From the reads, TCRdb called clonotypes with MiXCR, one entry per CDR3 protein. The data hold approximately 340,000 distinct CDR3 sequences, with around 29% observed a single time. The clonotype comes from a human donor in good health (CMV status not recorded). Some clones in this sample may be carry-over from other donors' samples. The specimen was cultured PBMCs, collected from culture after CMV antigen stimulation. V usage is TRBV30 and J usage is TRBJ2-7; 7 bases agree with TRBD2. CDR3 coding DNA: TGTGCCTGGAGTGTAGGTGCGGGAGCCTACGAGCAGTACTTC. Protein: CAWSVGAGAYEQYF.